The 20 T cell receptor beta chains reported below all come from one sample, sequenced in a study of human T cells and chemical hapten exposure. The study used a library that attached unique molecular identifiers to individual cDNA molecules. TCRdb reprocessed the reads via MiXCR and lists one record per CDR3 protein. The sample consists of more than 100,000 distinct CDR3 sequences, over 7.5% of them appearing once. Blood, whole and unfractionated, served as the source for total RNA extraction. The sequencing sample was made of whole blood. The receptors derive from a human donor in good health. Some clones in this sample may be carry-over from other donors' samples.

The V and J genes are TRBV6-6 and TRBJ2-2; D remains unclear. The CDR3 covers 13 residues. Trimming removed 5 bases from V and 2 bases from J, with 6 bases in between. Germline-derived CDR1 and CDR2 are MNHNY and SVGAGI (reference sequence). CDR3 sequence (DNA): TGTGCCAGCAGTGAGGCCAACACCGGGGAGCTGTTTTTT. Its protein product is CASSEANTGELFF.

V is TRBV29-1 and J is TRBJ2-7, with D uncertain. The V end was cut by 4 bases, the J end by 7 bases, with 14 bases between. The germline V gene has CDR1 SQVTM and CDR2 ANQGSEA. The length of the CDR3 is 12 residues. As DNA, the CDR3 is TGCAGCGTTGCCCAGTTCGCTGGAGAGCAGTACTTC. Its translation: CSVAQFAGEQYF.

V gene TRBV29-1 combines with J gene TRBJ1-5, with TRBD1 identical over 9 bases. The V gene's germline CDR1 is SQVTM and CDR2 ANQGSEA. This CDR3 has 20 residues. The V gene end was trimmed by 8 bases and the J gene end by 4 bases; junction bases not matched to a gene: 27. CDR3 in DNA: TGCAGCATGGAGCGGGACAGGGAAATTTCTAGCTTCTTAGCAAATCAGCCCCAGCATTTT. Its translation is CSMERDREISSFLANQPQHF.

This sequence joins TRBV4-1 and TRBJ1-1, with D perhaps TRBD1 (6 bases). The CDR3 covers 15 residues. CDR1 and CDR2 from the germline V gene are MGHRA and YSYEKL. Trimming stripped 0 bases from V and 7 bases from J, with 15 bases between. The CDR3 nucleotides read TGCGCCAGCAGCCAAGATTCAGGGGAAGTTGGTGAAGCTTTCTTT. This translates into CASSQDSGEVGEAFF.

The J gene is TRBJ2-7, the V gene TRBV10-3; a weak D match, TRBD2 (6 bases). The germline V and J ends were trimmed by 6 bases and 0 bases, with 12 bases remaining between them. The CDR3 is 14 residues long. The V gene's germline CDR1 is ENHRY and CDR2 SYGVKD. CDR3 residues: CAIRGGPSSYEQYF. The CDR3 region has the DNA TGTGCCATCAGGGGGGGACCGAGCTCCTACGAGCAGTACTTC.

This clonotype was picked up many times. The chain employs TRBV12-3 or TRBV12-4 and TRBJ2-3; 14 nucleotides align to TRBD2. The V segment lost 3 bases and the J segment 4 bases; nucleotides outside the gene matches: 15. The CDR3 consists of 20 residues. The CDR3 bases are TGTGCCAGCAGTTTCTCCGTGACTAGCGGGGGGGCCGGTGTCCCAGATACGCAGTATTTT. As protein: CASSFSVTSGGAGVPDTQYF.

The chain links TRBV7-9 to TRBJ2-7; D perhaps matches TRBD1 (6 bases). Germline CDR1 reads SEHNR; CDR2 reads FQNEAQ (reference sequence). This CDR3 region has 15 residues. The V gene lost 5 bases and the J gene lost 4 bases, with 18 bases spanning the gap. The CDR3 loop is CASSPDGQMVYEQYF. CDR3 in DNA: TGTGCCAGCAGCCCAGATGGACAGATGGTTTACGAGCAGTACTTC. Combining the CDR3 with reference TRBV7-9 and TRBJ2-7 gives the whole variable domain DTGVSQNPRHKITKRGQNVTFRCDPISEHNRLYWYRQTLGQGPEFLTYFQNEAQLEKSRLLSDRFSAERPKGSFSTLEIQRTEQGDSAMYLCASSPDGQMVYEQYFGPGTRLTVT.

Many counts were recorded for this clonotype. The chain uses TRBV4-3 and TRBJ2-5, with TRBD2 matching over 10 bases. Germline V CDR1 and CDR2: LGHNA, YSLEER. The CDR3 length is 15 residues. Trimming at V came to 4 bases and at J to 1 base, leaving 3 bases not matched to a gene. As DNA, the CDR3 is TGCGCCAGCAGCCTCGGACTAGCGGCCCAAGAGACCCAGTACTTC. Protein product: CASSLGLAAQETQYF.

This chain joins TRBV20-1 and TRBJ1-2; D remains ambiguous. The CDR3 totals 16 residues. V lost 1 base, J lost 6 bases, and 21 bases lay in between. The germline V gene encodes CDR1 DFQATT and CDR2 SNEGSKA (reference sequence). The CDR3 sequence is CSARVGSGLTRDGYTF. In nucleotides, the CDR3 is TGCAGTGCTAGAGTTGGGTCCGGTCTTACGCGGGATGGCTACACCTTC.

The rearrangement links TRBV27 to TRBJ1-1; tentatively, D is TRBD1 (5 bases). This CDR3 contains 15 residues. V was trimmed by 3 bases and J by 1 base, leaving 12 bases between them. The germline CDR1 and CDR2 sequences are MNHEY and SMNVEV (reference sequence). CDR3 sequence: CASSLRGRANTEAFF. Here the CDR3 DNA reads TGTGCCAGCAGTTTGAGGGGCAGGGCGAACACTGAAGCTTTCTTT.

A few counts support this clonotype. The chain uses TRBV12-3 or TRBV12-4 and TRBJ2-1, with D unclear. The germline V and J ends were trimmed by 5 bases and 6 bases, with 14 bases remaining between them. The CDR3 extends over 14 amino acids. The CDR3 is CASSTQRSLNEQFF. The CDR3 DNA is TGTGCCAGCAGTACCCAACGGAGCCTCAATGAGCAGTTCTTC.

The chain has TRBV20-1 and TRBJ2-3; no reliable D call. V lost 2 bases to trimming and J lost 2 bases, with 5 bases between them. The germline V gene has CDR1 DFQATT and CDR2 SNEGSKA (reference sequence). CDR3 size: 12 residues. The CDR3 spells CSARPITDTQYF. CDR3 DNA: TGCAGTGCTAGACCCATCACAGATACGCAGTATTTT.

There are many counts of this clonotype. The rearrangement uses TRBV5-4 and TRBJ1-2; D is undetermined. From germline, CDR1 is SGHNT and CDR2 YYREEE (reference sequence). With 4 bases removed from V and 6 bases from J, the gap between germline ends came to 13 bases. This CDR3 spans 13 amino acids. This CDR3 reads CASSLFRADGYTF. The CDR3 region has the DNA TGTGCCAGCAGCCTCTTCCGAGCGGATGGCTACACCTTC.

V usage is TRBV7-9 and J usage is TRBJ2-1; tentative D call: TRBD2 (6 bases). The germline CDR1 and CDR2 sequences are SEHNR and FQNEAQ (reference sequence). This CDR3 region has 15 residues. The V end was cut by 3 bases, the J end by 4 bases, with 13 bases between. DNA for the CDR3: TGTGCCAGCAGCTTTTCGGCGGGGATATACAATGAGCAGTTCTTC. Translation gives CASSFSAGIYNEQFF.

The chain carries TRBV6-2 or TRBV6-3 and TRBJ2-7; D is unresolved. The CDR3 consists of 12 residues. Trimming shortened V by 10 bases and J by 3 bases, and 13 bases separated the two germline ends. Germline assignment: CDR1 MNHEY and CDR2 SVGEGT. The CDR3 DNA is TGTGCCAACAGCCGCCTTGACTACGAGCAGTACTTC. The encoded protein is CANSRLDYEQYF.

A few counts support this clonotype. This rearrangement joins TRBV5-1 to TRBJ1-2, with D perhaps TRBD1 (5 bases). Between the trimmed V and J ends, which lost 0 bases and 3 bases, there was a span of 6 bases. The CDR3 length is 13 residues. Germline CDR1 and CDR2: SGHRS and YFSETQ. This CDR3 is CASSLVRDYGYTF. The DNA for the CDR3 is TGCGCCAGCAGCTTGGTCAGGGACTATGGCTACACCTTC.

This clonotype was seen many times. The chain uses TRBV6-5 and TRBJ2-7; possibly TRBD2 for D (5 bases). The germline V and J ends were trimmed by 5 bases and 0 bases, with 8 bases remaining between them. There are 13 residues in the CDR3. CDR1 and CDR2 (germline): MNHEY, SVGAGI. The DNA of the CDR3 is TGTGCCAGCAGTCTCGGGGACTCCTACGAGCAGTACTTC. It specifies CASSLGDSYEQYF.

The CDR3, as DNA: TGTGCCAGTAGTACAAGCGGGAGCTCCTACAATGAGCAGTTCTTC. Amino acids: CASSTSGSSYNEQFF. This sequence joins TRBV19 and TRBJ2-1; TRBD2 agrees at 8 bases. This CDR3 spans 15 amino acids. V dropped 4 bases and J dropped 0; count of bases not matched to a gene: 2. In germline, CDR1 is LNHDA, CDR2 SQIVND (reference sequence).

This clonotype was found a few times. CDR3 loop: CASSIGQNTEAFF. The CDR3 DNA reads as TGTGCCAGCAGTATCGGACAGAACACTGAAGCTTTCTTT. This chain uses TRBV12-3 or TRBV12-4 with TRBJ1-1, with D possibly being TRBD1 (5 bases). V was cut by 5 bases and J by 1 base, with 8 bases left in between. The CDR3 spans 13 residues.

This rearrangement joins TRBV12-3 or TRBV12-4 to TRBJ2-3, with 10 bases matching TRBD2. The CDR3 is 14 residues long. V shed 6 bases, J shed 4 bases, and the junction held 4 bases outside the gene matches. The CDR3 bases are TGTGCCAGCAGGAAGCGGGGGGGGGCAGATACGCAGTATTTT. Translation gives CASRKRGGADTQYF.